A selection of T cell receptor beta chains follows, all from one sample in a study of regulatory T cells in long-lasting Graves disease. TCRdb re-called the multiplex PCR reads with MiXCR, one entry per CDR3 protein. This sample has about 310,000 distinct CDR3 sequences, with over 15% found just once. The input for sequencing was peripheral blood mononuclear cells (PBMCs), taken at new diagnosis, from a patient treated with antithyroid drugs. These receptors were collected from a female donor with Graves disease. Both conserved end residues are part of each CDR3. The order of the fields is clone size, J gene, V gene, D gene, CDR3 protein, CDR3 DNA. The D gene is left open where the match is weak. For some rows the clone size is stated as once, few or many, or as a class when expanded; others skip it.

clone size: many
J gene: TRBJ2-5
V gene: TRBV6-1
D gene: .
CDR3 protein: CASSEHREETQYF
CDR3 DNA: TGTGCCAGCAGTGAACATAGGGAAGAGACCCAGTACTTC

clone size: .
J gene: TRBJ2-7
V gene: TRBV28
D gene: .
CDR3 protein: CASSPLGGDDEQYF
CDR3 DNA: TGTGCCAGCAGCCCCCTTGGGGGAGACGACGAGCAGTACTTC

clone size: many
J gene: TRBJ2-7
V gene: TRBV27
D gene: .
CDR3 protein: CASSSQGFSYEQYF
CDR3 DNA: TGTGCCAGCAGTTCCCAGGGGTTCTCCTACGAGCAGTACTTC

clone size: many
J gene: TRBJ1-1
V gene: TRBV14
D gene: TRBD1
CDR3 protein: CASSRRQGVNTEAFF
CDR3 DNA: TGTGCCAGCAGCCGTCGACAGGGAGTGAACACTGAAGCTTTCTTT

clone size: .
J gene: TRBJ2-5
V gene: TRBV19
D gene: .
CDR3 protein: CASSTRAGEETQYF
CDR3 DNA: TGTGCCAGTAGTACCCGAGCCGGTGAAGAGACCCAGTACTTC

clone size: .
J gene: TRBJ2-5
V gene: TRBV5-1
D gene: TRBD2
CDR3 protein: CASSRPPTSGSTQETQYF
CDR3 DNA: TGCGCCAGCAGCCGACCCCCCACTAGCGGGAGCACCCAAGAGACCCAGTACTTC

clone size: .
J gene: TRBJ2-4
V gene: TRBV9
D gene: TRBD2
CDR3 protein: CASSPSPGGGKNIQYF
CDR3 DNA: TGTGCCAGCAGCCCTTCCCCGGGAGGTGGGAAAAACATTCAGTACTTC

clone size: .
J gene: TRBJ1-4
V gene: TRBV7-2
D gene: .
CDR3 protein: CASSLWSTNEKLFF
CDR3 DNA: TGTGCCAGCAGCTTATGGAGCACTAATGAAAAACTGTTTTTT

clone size: many
J gene: TRBJ1-5
V gene: TRBV2
D gene: TRBD1
CDR3 protein: CASSRDRGGQPQHF
CDR3 DNA: TGTGCCAGCAGCCGGGACAGGGGAGGGCAGCCCCAGCATTTT

clone size: many
J gene: TRBJ2-3
V gene: TRBV28
D gene: TRBD2
CDR3 protein: CASSSGLGGTTDTQYF
CDR3 DNA: TGTGCCAGCAGTTCAGGACTCGGGGGGACCACAGATACGCAGTATTTT

clone size: many
J gene: TRBJ2-5
V gene: TRBV20-1
D gene: .
CDR3 protein: CSARNLADLMGHIQETQYF
CDR3 DNA: TGCAGTGCTAGGAATCTAGCCGACCTTATGGGACATATACAAGAGACCCAGTACTTC

clone size: many
J gene: TRBJ1-1
V gene: TRBV6-1
D gene: TRBD1
CDR3 protein: CASSEAQWTGTNTEAFF
CDR3 DNA: TGTGCCAGCAGTGAAGCTCAGTGGACAGGGACGAACACTGAAGCTTTCTTT

clone size: many
J gene: TRBJ1-2
V gene: TRBV2
D gene: TRBD1
CDR3 protein: CAYTGTGWGYTF
CDR3 DNA: TGTGCCTACACCGGGACAGGGTGGGGCTACACCTTC

clone size: many
J gene: TRBJ1-1
V gene: TRBV12-3/TRBV12-4
D gene: .
CDR3 protein: CASSSSKGGGGEAFF
CDR3 DNA: TGTGCCAGCAGTTCTAGTAAGGGGGGCGGCGGTGAAGCTTTCTTT

clone size: .
J gene: TRBJ2-2
V gene: TRBV2
D gene: TRBD2
CDR3 protein: CASRPSGGPGAAGELFF
CDR3 DNA: TGTGCCAGCAGACCGTCGGGGGGGCCCGGAGCAGCCGGGGAGCTGTTTTTT

clone size: many
J gene: TRBJ2-7
V gene: TRBV29-1
D gene: TRBD1
CDR3 protein: CSTGVGYEQYF
CDR3 DNA: TGCAGCACAGGGGTAGGCTACGAGCAGTACTTC

clone size: .
J gene: TRBJ1-5
V gene: TRBV7-2
D gene: .
CDR3 protein: CASSLVGGVDQPQHF
CDR3 DNA: TGTGCCAGCAGCTTAGTTGGGGGAGTTGATCAGCCCCAGCATTTT

clone size: many
J gene: TRBJ2-7
V gene: TRBV19
D gene: .
CDR3 protein: CASSIGTEAYEQYF
CDR3 DNA: TGTGCCAGTAGTATCGGGACGGAGGCCTACGAGCAGTACTTC

clone size: many
J gene: TRBJ2-1
V gene: TRBV10-2
D gene: TRBD2
CDR3 protein: CASSDVLAGEQFF
CDR3 DNA: TGCGCCAGCAGTGACGTACTAGCGGGTGAGCAGTTCTTC

clone size: .
J gene: TRBJ2-2
V gene: TRBV3-1
D gene: .
CDR3 protein: CASSQGHRDTGELFF
CDR3 DNA: TGTGCCAGCAGCCAAGGGCATAGGGACACCGGGGAGCTGTTTTTT

clone size: .
J gene: TRBJ2-1
V gene: TRBV20-1
D gene: TRBD1
CDR3 protein: CSAPNRGRGPEQFF
CDR3 DNA: TGCAGTGCCCCAAACAGGGGGCGGGGGCCGGAGCAGTTCTTC

clone size: .
J gene: TRBJ2-7
V gene: TRBV4-1
D gene: TRBD2
CDR3 protein: CASSPLGSSGYYEQYF
CDR3 DNA: TGCGCCAGCAGCCCATTGGGGTCTAGCGGCTACTACGAGCAGTACTTC

clone size: many
J gene: TRBJ1-1
V gene: TRBV20-1
D gene: TRBD1
CDR3 protein: CSARPPTGTGGAVTEAFF
CDR3 DNA: TGCAGTGCTAGACCGCCGACCGGGACAGGGGGCGCGGTGACTGAAGCTTTCTTT

clone size: few
J gene: TRBJ2-5
V gene: TRBV28
D gene: .
CDR3 protein: CASSLEYQEYQETQYF
CDR3 DNA: TGTGCCAGCAGTTTAGAATACCAAGAGTACCAAGAGACCCAGTACTTC

clone size: .
J gene: TRBJ2-7
V gene: TRBV7-2
D gene: .
CDR3 protein: CASRPSGPTYEQYF
CDR3 DNA: TGTGCCAGCAGACCGTCGGGGCCGACCTACGAGCAGTACTTC

clone size: .
J gene: TRBJ2-1
V gene: TRBV2
D gene: .
CDR3 protein: CASRNWGQGLYNEQFF
CDR3 DNA: TGTGCCAGCAGGAACTGGGGGCAGGGTCTCTACAATGAGCAGTTCTTC

clone size: many
J gene: TRBJ2-3
V gene: TRBV12-5
D gene: .
CDR3 protein: CASGLRPGLEHTDTQYF
CDR3 DNA: TGTGCTAGTGGTTTGCGGCCGGGACTCGAACACACAGATACGCAGTATTTT

clone size: few
J gene: TRBJ1-1
V gene: TRBV7-8
D gene: .
CDR3 protein: CASTKVWVRLMNTEASF
CDR3 DNA: TGTGCCAGCACCAAGGTCTGGGTCCGCCTCATGAACACTGAAGCTTCCTTT

clone size: many
J gene: TRBJ2-3
V gene: TRBV5-1
D gene: .
CDR3 protein: CASNEEGNTDTQYF
CDR3 DNA: TGCGCCAGCAACGAGGAGGGTAACACAGATACGCAGTATTTT

clone size: .
J gene: TRBJ2-7
V gene: TRBV28
D gene: .
CDR3 protein: CASSLGATYEQYF
CDR3 DNA: TGTGCCAGCAGTCTCGGGGCGACCTACGAGCAGTACTTC

clone size: .
J gene: TRBJ2-5
V gene: TRBV6-1
D gene: .
CDR3 protein: CASTQYRTDQETQYF
CDR3 DNA: TGTGCCAGCACCCAATACCGGACAGATCAAGAGACCCAGTACTTC

clone size: .
J gene: TRBJ1-2
V gene: TRBV19
D gene: .
CDR3 protein: CASSIYQQPWDYGYTF
CDR3 DNA: TGTGCCAGTAGTATTTATCAACAGCCTTGGGACTATGGCTACACCTTC

clone size: many
J gene: TRBJ2-7
V gene: TRBV11-2
D gene: .
CDR3 protein: CASSPSDWYEQYF
CDR3 DNA: TGTGCCAGCAGCCCCTCGGACTGGTACGAGCAGTACTTC

clone size: .
J gene: TRBJ2-1
V gene: TRBV12-3/TRBV12-4
D gene: .
CDR3 protein: CASSLGTREGGQFF
CDR3 DNA: TGTGCCAGCAGTTTAGGGACTAGGGAGGGGGGGCAGTTCTTC

clone size: many
J gene: TRBJ1-1
V gene: TRBV6-1
D gene: TRBD1
CDR3 protein: CASHVTPGQVFGNTEAFF
CDR3 DNA: TGTGCCAGTCATGTTACACCGGGACAGGTCTTCGGGAACACTGAAGCTTTCTTT

clone size: .
J gene: TRBJ2-7
V gene: TRBV12-3/TRBV12-4
D gene: .
CDR3 protein: CASRDGRAGEQYF
CDR3 DNA: TGTGCCAGCAGGGATGGTCGGGCCGGCGAGCAGTACTTC

clone size: many
J gene: TRBJ2-3
V gene: TRBV18
D gene: .
CDR3 protein: CASSAIADTDTQYF
CDR3 DNA: TGTGCCAGCTCAGCGATAGCGGACACAGATACGCAGTATTTT

clone size: few
J gene: TRBJ2-1
V gene: TRBV7-2
D gene: TRBD2
CDR3 protein: CASSLFGLVYNEQFF
CDR3 DNA: TGTGCCAGCAGCTTATTCGGACTAGTCTACAATGAGCAGTTCTTC

clone size: many
J gene: TRBJ1-1
V gene: TRBV6-1
D gene: .
CDR3 protein: CASSEVIGRSEAFF
CDR3 DNA: TGTGCCAGCAGTGAAGTAATTGGCAGGTCTGAAGCTTTCTTT

clone size: many
J gene: TRBJ1-4
V gene: TRBV12-3/TRBV12-4
D gene: .
CDR3 protein: CASSFASLSEKLFF
CDR3 DNA: TGTGCCAGCAGTTTTGCATCTCTGAGTGAAAAACTGTTTTTT

clone size: once
J gene: TRBJ1-2
V gene: TRBV12-3/TRBV12-4
D gene: TRBD1
CDR3 protein: CASSQYPTGSNYGYTF
CDR3 DNA: TGTGCCAGCAGCCAATACCCGACAGGGTCTAACTATGGCTACACCTTC

clone size: .
J gene: TRBJ2-2
V gene: TRBV14
D gene: TRBD2
CDR3 protein: CASGQEAGWVAGELFF
CDR3 DNA: TGTGCCAGCGGCCAAGAAGCGGGATGGGTTGCCGGGGAGCTGTTTTTT

clone size: many
J gene: TRBJ2-7
V gene: TRBV28
D gene: TRBD1
CDR3 protein: CASSLWSGTGLYEQYF
CDR3 DNA: TGTGCCAGCAGTTTATGGTCTGGGACAGGGCTCTACGAGCAGTACTTC

clone size: .
J gene: TRBJ2-7
V gene: TRBV7-9
D gene: .
CDR3 protein: CASSAGLVEQYF
CDR3 DNA: TGTGCCAGCAGCGCCGGACTCGTAGAGCAGTACTTC

clone size: .
J gene: TRBJ2-2
V gene: TRBV5-1
D gene: .
CDR3 protein: CASSRDRPNTGELFF
CDR3 DNA: TGCGCCAGCAGCCGGGACCGCCCTAACACCGGGGAGCTGTTTTTT

clone size: .
J gene: TRBJ2-3
V gene: TRBV6-2/TRBV6-3
D gene: .
CDR3 protein: CASSKNRDKSTDTQYF
CDR3 DNA: TGTGCCAGCAGTAAAAACCGGGACAAGAGCACAGATACGCAGTATTTT

clone size: once
J gene: TRBJ2-5
V gene: TRBV5-4
D gene: .
CDR3 protein: CASSLVEGGETQYF
CDR3 DNA: TGTGCCAGCAGCTTGGTGGAGGGGGGAGAGACCCAGTACTTC